A selection of T cell receptor beta chains follows, all from one sample in a study of blood T cells in healthy people across ages. In TCRdb, the 5' RACE reads were re-called with MiXCR into one record per CDR3 protein. The sample contains under 1,000,000 distinct CDR3 sequences, about 47% of which appear only once. The source material was blood. Receptors originate from a man aged 80 or over in good health. CDR3s include the opening cysteine and the closing phenylalanine or tryptophan. Each record gives: clone size, D gene, V gene, J gene, CDR3 DNA, CDR3 protein. The D gene is left open where the match is weak. Size tells how often a clone was seen (once, few, many) or the class of an expanded clone, and some rows leave it out.

>.|.|TRBV19|TRBJ2-1
TGTGCCAGTAAAATCTCAGGGGAGACAAGAAATGAGCAGTTCTTC
CASKISGETRNEQFF
>few|.|TRBV11-3|TRBJ1-2
TGTGCCAGCAGCTTAGACGGGGGGCCCGCGTATGGCTACACCTTC
CASSLDGGPAYGYTF
>.|.|TRBV9|TRBJ2-3
TGTGCCAGCAGCACCCCCGGGACACAAAGCACAGATACGCAGTATTTT
CASSTPGTQSTDTQYF
>.|.|TRBV24-1|TRBJ2-3
TGTGCCACCAGTCAAGCGGCTAGCACAGATACGCAGTATTTT
CATSQAASTDTQYF
>.|.|TRBV2|TRBJ1-2
TGTGCCATTCAGGACACTAACTATGGCTACACCTTC
CAIQDTNYGYTF
>once|.|TRBV7-2|TRBJ1-2
TGTGCCAGCAGCGGCCAGACAGCTAACTATGGCTACACCTTC
CASSGQTANYGYTF
>.|TRBD2|TRBV7-2|TRBJ2-3
TGTGCCAGCAGCCCCCCAGGACTAGGCACAGATACGCAGTATTTT
CASSPPGLGTDTQYF
>.|.|TRBV10-1|TRBJ2-7
TGCGCCTGCAGTCGGGACTTTCTATACGAGCAGTACTTC
CACSRDFLYEQYF
>.|.|TRBV14|TRBJ1-4
TGTGCCAGCAGCCAAGAGTCGGGCCGAAAACTGTTTTTT
CASSQESGRKLFF
>.|.|TRBV27|TRBJ2-3
TGTGCCAGCGGGGGGTCGGATACGCAGTATTTT
CASGGSDTQYF
>.|TRBD1|TRBV20-1|TRBJ2-7
TGCAGTGCTGGGACAGGTGTCGTGTACGAGCAGTACTTC
CSAGTGVVYEQYF
>.|.|TRBV5-1|TRBJ2-5
TGCGCCAGCAGCTTGGGGCCTCTTGGGATCCGGGAGACCCAGTACTTC
CASSLGPLGIRETQYF
>few|.|TRBV29-1|TRBJ2-7
TGCAGCGTCACCGGGACTGGTCGTGCGTCCTACGAGCAGTACTTC
CSVTGTGRASYEQYF
>.|TRBD1|TRBV27|TRBJ2-5
TGTGCCAGCAGGCCGACAGGGTCCCAAGAGACCCAGTACTTC
CASRPTGSQETQYF
>many|TRBD2|TRBV6-4|TRBJ2-7
TGTGCCAAGACACCTCCTAGCGGGGACACATGGGTCAATGAGCAGTACTTC
CAKTPPSGDTWVNEQYF
>.|.|TRBV12-3/TRBV12-4|TRBJ2-1
TGTGCCAGCAGTTTAAACAGCAAATTGTTCTTC
CASSLNSKLFF
>.|.|TRBV18|TRBJ1-4
TGTGCCAGCTCACCAATGGGACAACCAGGAGAAAAACTGTTTTTT
CASSPMGQPGEKLFF
>.|.|TRBV10-3|TRBJ2-5
TGTGCCATCAGTGAGATTCTAGGACAAGAGACCCAGTACTTC
CAISEILGQETQYF
>few|.|TRBV6-6|TRBJ1-5
TGTGCCAGCAGTTGGACACCGTATAGCAATCAGCCCCAGCATTTT
CASSWTPYSNQPQHF
>few|TRBD2|TRBV7-2|TRBJ2-3
TGTGCTAGCAGCCCCAGACTAGCGGGAGTTGGAACGACAGATACGCAGTATTTT
CASSPRLAGVGTTDTQYF
>.|TRBD2|TRBV9|TRBJ2-1
TGTGCCAGCAGCGTCGGGTTAGCGGGAGACTCCTACAATGAGCAGTTCTTC
CASSVGLAGDSYNEQFF
>few|.|TRBV5-6|TRBJ1-2
TGTGCCAGCAGCTCACCGGGGGGCCCCATTGGCTACACCTTC
CASSSPGGPIGYTF
>once|.|TRBV20-1|TRBJ2-4
TGCAGTGCTCCCATCGGGGCGGGGCTGAGACTAGCCAAAAACATTCAGTACTTC
CSAPIGAGLRLAKNIQYF
>few|.|TRBV5-1|TRBJ1-1
TGCGCCAGCAGCTTGGGCGTTGGGGATTGGAACACTGAAGCTTTCTTT
CASSLGVGDWNTEAFF
>few|.|TRBV27|TRBJ2-7
TGTGCCAGCAGGGCTAGGGGCGGGCACGAGCAGTACTTC
CASRARGGHEQYF
>.|TRBD1|TRBV7-3|TRBJ2-1
TGTGCCAGCAGCGTAATACAGGGGAATGAGCAGTTCTTC
CASSVIQGNEQFF
>.|.|TRBV29-1|TRBJ2-5
TGCAGCGTTGAAGGTTGGGGGATGTACAATGAGCAGTACTTC
CSVEGWGMYNEQYF
>.|.|TRBV7-6|TRBJ2-2
TGTGCCAGCGCCCTCGGTAGCGGGAACACCGGGGAGCTGTTTTTT
CASALGSGNTGELFF
>few|.|TRBV3-1|TRBJ2-1
TGTGCCAGCAGCCAAGAAGGATACTACGGCATCTACAATGAGCAGTTCTTC
CASSQEGYYGIYNEQFF
>few|TRBD2|TRBV20-1|TRBJ2-5
TGCAGTGCTAGAGAGGGACTAGCGGGAGGACTTCAAGAGACCCAGTACTTC
CSAREGLAGGLQETQYF
>.|.|TRBV20-1|TRBJ2-2
TGCAGTGCTAGGGGCACAGGGAGGACCGGGGAGCTGTTTTTT
CSARGTGRTGELFF
>many|TRBD1|TRBV5-1|TRBJ2-5
TGCGCCAGCAGCTTAGGGACAGGCCAAGAGACCCAGTACTTC
CASSLGTGQETQYF
>few|.|TRBV27|TRBJ2-7
TGTGCCAGCAGTGTGGCCACCTTCTACAATGAGCAGTACTTC
CASSVATFYNEQYF
>.|.|TRBV6-2/TRBV6-3|TRBJ2-7
TGTGCCTCCCGGGACTTGCACAGAAACTCCTACGAGCAGTACTTC
CASRDLHRNSYEQYF
>.|TRBD2|TRBV7-2|TRBJ2-1
TGTGCCAGCAGCACTACTAGCGGGGACAATGAGCAGTTCTTC
CASSTTSGDNEQFF
>.|TRBD1|TRBV29-1|TRBJ2-5
TGCAGCGTTGCCCCCGGGACAGGGGGAGAGACCCAGTACTTC
CSVAPGTGGETQYF
>once|TRBD1|TRBV28|TRBJ1-2
TGTGCCAGCAGAATGGGACAGGGTCACGGCTACACCTTC
CASRMGQGHGYTF
>few|.|TRBV6-6|TRBJ2-1
TGTGCCAGCAGTTACATCAGTCAGGGGGAGCAGTTCTTC
CASSYISQGEQFF
>once|TRBD1|TRBV5-6|TRBJ2-1
TGTGCCAGCAGCTTTCCTGACGGGACAGGGGCGGGGGAGCAGTTCTTC
CASSFPDGTGAGEQFF
>few|.|TRBV5-1|TRBJ2-6
TGCGCCAGCAGCTTGGAGGGCGGGACAACTGGGGCCAACGTCCTGACTTTC
CASSLEGGTTGANVLTF